Reported below is one T cell receptor (beta chain). The CDR3 has 12 residues. The V gene lost 0 bases and the J gene lost 15 bases, with 12 bases spanning the gap. Per germline, CDR1 LNHNV and CDR2 YYDKDF (reference sequence). The data originate from a study of blood T cell repertoires in COVID-19. For the study at large: The United States, Italy and Spain provided the acute and convalescent COVID-19 samples. Sources were T cells, B-cell-depleted T cells, or PBMCs; the material itself was cDNA or gDNA.

Per the study methods: Amplification from reference gene primers served as the basis for estimated nucleated cell counts. The protocol was immunoSEQ multiplex PCR, while the TCRdb copy is restricted to in-frame clones and leaves out a portion. V and J calls and clone size follow that table, whereas D and trimming were derived from the DNA. The table has under 150,000 clones, 65% to 90% seen once. The clonotype comes from a man older than 75 with acute or convalescent COVID-19. Specimen: peripheral blood. The chain employs TRBV15 and TRBJ2-1; D is possibly TRBD1 (6 bases). The chain's CDR3 is CATSRDAGARFF. In DNA form, the CDR3 reads TGTGCCACCAGCAGAGATGCAGGGGCTCGGTTCTTC.